This T cell receptor beta chain was recorded in a study of Graves' ophthalmopathy and Graves' hyperthyroidism. The study, taken as a whole, reports: Blood contained most expanded thyroid clonotypes exceeding 0.001 frequency.

In this sample, this clonotype turned up a few times. The antigen is not known. Beta-chain TCR CDR3 regions were amplified from RNA transcripts. HTBI primers served in a first-round RT-PCR, which a second-round multiplex PCR followed. TCRdb reanalysed the multiplex PCR reads using MiXCR and keeps one entry per CDR3 protein. Among 240,000 or so distinct CDR3 sequences, 45% were seen once, and the ten largest hold 40% to 55%. V was clipped by 6 bases and J by 6 bases, with 20 bases between them. CDR3 length: 15 amino acids. Germline loops: CDR1 SGHVS, CDR2 FQNEAQ. This rearrangement joins TRBV7-8 to TRBJ2-5; a possible D gene is TRBD2 (6 bases). The sample taken for sequencing was peripheral blood. The sequence was obtained from an adult man with Graves' ophthalmopathy. CDR3 loop: CASRVHPGEIKTQYF. CDR3 nucleotide sequence: TGTGCCAGCAGGGTCCATCCGGGAGAGATAAAGACCCAGTACTTC.